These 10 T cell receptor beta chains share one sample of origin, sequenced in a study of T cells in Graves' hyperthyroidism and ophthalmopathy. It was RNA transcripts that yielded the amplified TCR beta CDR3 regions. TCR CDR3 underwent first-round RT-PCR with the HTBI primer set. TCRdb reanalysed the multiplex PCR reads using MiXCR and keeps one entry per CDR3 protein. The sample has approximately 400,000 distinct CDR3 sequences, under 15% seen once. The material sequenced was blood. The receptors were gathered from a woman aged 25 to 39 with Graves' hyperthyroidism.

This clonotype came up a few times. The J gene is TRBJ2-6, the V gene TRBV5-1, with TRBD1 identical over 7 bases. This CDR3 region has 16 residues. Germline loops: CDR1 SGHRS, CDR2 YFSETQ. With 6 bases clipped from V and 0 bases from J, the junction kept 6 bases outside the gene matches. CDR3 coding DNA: TGCGCCAGCATGACAGGGAGAGACTCTGGGGCCAACGTCCTGACTTTC. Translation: CASMTGRDSGANVLTF.

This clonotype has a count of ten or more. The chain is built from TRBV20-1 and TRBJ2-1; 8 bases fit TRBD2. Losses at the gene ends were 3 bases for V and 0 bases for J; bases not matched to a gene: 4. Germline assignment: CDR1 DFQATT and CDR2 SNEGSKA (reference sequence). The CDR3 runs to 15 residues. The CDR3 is CSARDSGTSYNEQFF. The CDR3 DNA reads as TGCAGTGCTAGGGATAGCGGGACCTCCTACAATGAGCAGTTCTTC.

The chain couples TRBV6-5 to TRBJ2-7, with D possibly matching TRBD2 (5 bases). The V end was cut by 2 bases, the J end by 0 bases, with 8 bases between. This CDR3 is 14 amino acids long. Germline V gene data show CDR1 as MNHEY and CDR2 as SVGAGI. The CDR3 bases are TGTGCCAGCAGTTACCGAGACTACTCCTACGAGCAGTACTTC. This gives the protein CASSYRDYSYEQYF.

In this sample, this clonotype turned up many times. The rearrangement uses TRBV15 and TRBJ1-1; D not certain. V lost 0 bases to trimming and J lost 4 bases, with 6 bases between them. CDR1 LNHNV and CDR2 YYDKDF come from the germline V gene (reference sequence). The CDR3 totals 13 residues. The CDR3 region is CATSREKGTEAFF. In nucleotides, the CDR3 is TGTGCCACCAGCAGAGAAAAGGGCACTGAAGCTTTCTTT.

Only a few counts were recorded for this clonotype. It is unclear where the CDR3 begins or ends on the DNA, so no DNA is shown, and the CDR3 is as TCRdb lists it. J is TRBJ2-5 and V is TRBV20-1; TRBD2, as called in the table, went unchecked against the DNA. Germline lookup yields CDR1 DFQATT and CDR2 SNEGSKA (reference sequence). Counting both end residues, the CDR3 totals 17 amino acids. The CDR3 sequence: CSAAGLFFGGIQETQYF.

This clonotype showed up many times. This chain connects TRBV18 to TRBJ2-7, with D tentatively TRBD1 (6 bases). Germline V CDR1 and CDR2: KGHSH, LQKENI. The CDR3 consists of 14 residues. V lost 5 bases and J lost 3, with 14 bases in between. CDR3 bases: TGTGCCAGCTCATTACAGGGTGGAGGCTACGAGCAGTACTTC. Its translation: CASSLQGGGYEQYF. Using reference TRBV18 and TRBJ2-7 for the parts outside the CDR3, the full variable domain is NAGVMQNPRHLVRRRGQEARLRCSPMKGHSHVYWYRQLPEEGLKFMVYLQKENIIDESGMPKERFSAEFPKEGPSILRIQQVVRGDSAAYFCASSLQGGGYEQYFGPGTRLTVT.

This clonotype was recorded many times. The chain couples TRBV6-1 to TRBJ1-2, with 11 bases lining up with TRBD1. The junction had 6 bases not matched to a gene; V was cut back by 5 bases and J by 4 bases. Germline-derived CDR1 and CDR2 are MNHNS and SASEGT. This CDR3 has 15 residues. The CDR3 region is CASSLRDRGTYGYTF. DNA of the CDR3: TGTGCCAGCAGTCTCCGGGACAGGGGGACCTATGGCTACACCTTC.

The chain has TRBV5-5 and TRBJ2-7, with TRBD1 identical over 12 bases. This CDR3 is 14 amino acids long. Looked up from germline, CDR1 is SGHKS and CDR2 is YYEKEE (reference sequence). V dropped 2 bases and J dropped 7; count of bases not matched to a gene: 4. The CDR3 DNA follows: TGTGCCAGCAGCTTTGGGACAGGGGGCCGGGAGCAGTACTTC. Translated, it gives CASSFGTGGREQYF.

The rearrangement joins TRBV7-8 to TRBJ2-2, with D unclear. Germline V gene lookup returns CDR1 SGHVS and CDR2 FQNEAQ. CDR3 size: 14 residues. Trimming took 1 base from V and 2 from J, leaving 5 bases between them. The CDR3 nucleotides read TGTGCCAGCAGCTTAGAGTACAACACCGGGGAGCTGTTTTTT. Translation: CASSLEYNTGELFF. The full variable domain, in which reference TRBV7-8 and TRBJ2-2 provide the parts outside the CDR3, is GAGVSQSPRYKVAKRGQDVALRCDPISGHVSLFWYQQALGQGPEFLTYFQNEAQLDKSGLPSDRFFAERPEGSVSTLKIQRTQQEDSAVYLCASSLEYNTGELFFGEGSRLTVL.

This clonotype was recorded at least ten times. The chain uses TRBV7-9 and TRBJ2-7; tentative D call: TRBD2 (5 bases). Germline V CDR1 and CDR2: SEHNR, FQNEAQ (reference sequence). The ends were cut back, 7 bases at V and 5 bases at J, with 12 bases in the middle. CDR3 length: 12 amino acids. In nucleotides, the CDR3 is TGTGCCAGCAAAACGGAGGCCCACGAGCAGTACTTC. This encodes CASKTEAHEQYF. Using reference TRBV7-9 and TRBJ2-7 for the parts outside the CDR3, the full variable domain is DTGVSQNPRHKITKRGQNVTFRCDPISEHNRLYWYRQTLGQGPEFLTYFQNEAQLEKSRLLSDRFSAERPKGSFSTLEIQRTEQGDSAMYLCASKTEAHEQYFGPGTRLTVT.